A single sample is the source of the 27 T cell receptor beta chains below, sequenced in a study of blood T cell repertoires in COVID-19. Assay used: immunoSEQ multiplex PCR; TCRdb lists only in-frame clones, some missing. The data contain roughly 220,000 clones, about four fifths of them singletons. The sequenced sample was peripheral blood. Every receptor here comes from a woman aged 30 to 39 who had recovered from COVID-19.

The chain employs TRBV5-6 and TRBJ1-3; the D gene is possibly TRBD1 (5 bases). Germline CDR1 reads SGHDT; CDR2 reads YYEEEE. Trimming pared 4 bases from V and 0 bases from J, leaving 14 bases between. The CDR3 runs to 16 residues. CDR3 nucleotide sequence: TGTGCCAGCAGCACTGGAGACGGGGGCTCTGGAAACACCATATATTTT. It yields the protein CASSTGDGGSGNTIYF.

This clone was detected only a few times. The chain uses TRBV6-5 and TRBJ2-2; TRBD2 is a possible D gene (6 bases). V shed 4 bases and J shed 8 bases, with 17 bases lying between them. This CDR3 has 15 amino acids. Germline V gives CDR1 MNHEY, CDR2 SVGAGI. The CDR3 DNA sequence: TGTGCCAGCAGTTTTCGGAGGCTAGCGACTGGGGAGCTGTTTTTT. This sequence encodes CASSFRRLATGELFF.

This rearrangement joins TRBV30 to TRBJ2-5; no firm D call. The CDR3 consists of 11 residues. V lost 1 base and J lost 5, with 5 bases in between. Germline CDR1 GTSNPN, CDR2 SVGIG (reference sequence). The CDR3 DNA reads TGTGCCTGGAGTGACGGGGAGACCCAGTACTTC. Its protein is CAWSDGETQYF.

The chain combines TRBV30 with TRBJ2-1; TRBD1 might be the D (6 bases). Trimming pared 4 bases from V and 5 bases from J, leaving 21 bases between. Germline CDR1 is GTSNPN and CDR2 is SVGIG (reference sequence). The CDR3 length is 16 residues. This CDR3 reads CAWTSTRGYPDNEQFF. The CDR3, as DNA: TGTGCCTGGACGAGTACAAGGGGGTACCCGGACAATGAGCAGTTCTTC.

The V call is TRBV7-9, the J call TRBJ1-2; TRBD1 is a possible D gene (6 bases). The V gene's germline CDR1 is SEHNR and CDR2 FQNEAQ (reference sequence). The length of the CDR3 is 13 residues. The ends were cut back, 5 bases at V and 4 bases at J, with 11 bases in the middle. CDR3 nucleotides: TGTGCCAGCAGCCCGCTGACAGGCTATGGCTACACCTTC. Its translation is CASSPLTGYGYTF.

The chain recombines TRBV7-3 with TRBJ2-7; D is possibly TRBD2 (5 bases). Germline V gene lookup returns CDR1 SGHTA and CDR2 FQGTGA. The V and J ends lost 5 bases and 1 base respectively, with 15 bases between them. The CDR3 runs to 15 residues. Here the CDR3 DNA reads TGTGCCAGCAGCCCCTTCCCCGGGAATTCCTACGAGCAGTACTTC. Protein: CASSPFPGNSYEQYF.

This CDR3 reads CASSLRSGGGGTDTQYF. CDR3 nucleotides: TGTGCCAGCAGCTTAAGGTCGGGCGGGGGGGGCACAGATACGCAGTATTTT. The rearrangement uses TRBV11-3 and TRBJ2-3; 9 bases agree with TRBD2. This CDR3 has 17 amino acids. The germline CDR1 and CDR2 sequences are SGHNT and YENEEA. Losses at the gene ends were 2 bases for V and 1 base for J; bases not matched to a gene: 7. The full variable domain, rest sourced from reference TRBV11-3 and TRBJ2-3, is EAGVVQSPRYKIIEKKQPVAFWCNPISGHNTLYWYLQNLGQGPELLIRYENEEAVDDSQLPKDRFSAERLKGVDSTLKIQPAELGDSAVYLCASSLRSGGGGTDTQYFGPGTRLTVL.

The V gene is TRBV10-1, the J gene TRBJ2-2, with a tentative D call TRBD1 (6 bases). The ends were cut back, 4 bases at V and 1 base at J, with 22 bases in the middle. Per germline, CDR1 WNHNN and CDR2 SYGVQD (reference sequence). This CDR3 region has 19 residues. DNA for the CDR3: TGCGCCAGCAGTGGAGCAAATCCTAACAGGGCCTTGAACACCGGGGAGCTGTTTTTT. This translates into CASSGANPNRALNTGELFF.

The chain is built from TRBV18 and TRBJ1-5; D is possibly TRBD1 (5 bases). From germline, CDR1 is KGHSH and CDR2 LQKENI. V was trimmed by 3 bases and J by 12 bases, leaving 27 bases between them. This CDR3 is built from 17 residues. CDR3 sequence: CASSPGGDGSPITFQHF. Written as DNA, the CDR3 is TGTGCCAGCTCACCGGGGGGTGATGGCAGTCCCATTACTTTCCAGCATTTT.

The chain couples TRBV5-1 to TRBJ2-3; TRBD2 is a possible D gene (6 bases). Germline CDR1 and CDR2: SGHRS and YFSETQ. Trimming left V 4 bases short and J 1 base short, with 10 bases between. CDR3 length: 14 residues. CDR3 DNA sequence: TGCGCCAGCAGCCAGGGACTTGGCACAGATACGCAGTATTTT. Its protein is CASSQGLGTDTQYF.

The sample holds one count of this clone. The J gene is TRBJ2-7, the V gene TRBV19, with D possibly TRBD1 on 6 matching bases. The germline V and J ends were trimmed by 3 bases and 5 bases, with 17 bases remaining between them. Germline values: CDR1 LNHDA, CDR2 SQIVND (reference sequence). The CDR3 runs 15 residues. CDR3 in amino acids: CASSIPGTQAHEQYF. The DNA of the CDR3 is TGTGCCAGTAGTATTCCCGGGACACAAGCACACGAGCAGTACTTC.

The chain is built from TRBV25-1 and TRBJ2-7, with D perhaps TRBD1 (5 bases). Looked up from germline, CDR1 is MGHDK and CDR2 is SYGVNS. Deletions cut 5 bases from V and 1 base from J, with 6 bases between. This CDR3 has 12 residues. The chain's CDR3 is CASSRQSYEQYF. The DNA for the CDR3 is TGTGCCAGCAGTAGACAGTCCTACGAGCAGTACTTC.

The rearrangement uses TRBV10-1 and TRBJ2-7, with 11 bases lining up with TRBD1. Germline CDR1 and CDR2: WNHNN and SYGVQD (reference sequence). V lost 10 bases to trimming and J lost 7 bases; unmatched junction nucleotides: 12. CDR3 length: 14 residues. This CDR3 reads CATGRDRGITEQYF. The CDR3 DNA follows: TGCGCCACCGGAAGGGACAGGGGGATTACAGAGCAGTACTTC.

This sequence joins TRBV27 and TRBJ2-2; tentative D call: TRBD1 (6 bases). CDR1 MNHEY and CDR2 SMNVEV come from the germline V gene (reference sequence). V lost 4 bases, J lost 5 bases, and 14 bases lay in between. The CDR3 sequence is 15 residues long. DNA for the CDR3: TGTGCCAGCAGTTCCCAAGTGAGGGGGACCGGGGAGCTGTTTTTT. This sequence encodes CASSSQVRGTGELFF.

The V call is TRBV6-5, the J call TRBJ1-5; possible D gene TRBD1, 6 bases. CDR1 is MNHEY and CDR2 is SVGAGI in the germline V gene. The CDR3 spans 15 residues. Trimming pared 6 bases from V and 5 bases from J, leaving 17 bases between. The CDR3 sequence is CASRRGTPADQPQHF. CDR3 DNA sequence: TGTGCCAGCAGGCGGGGGACACCTGCGGATCAGCCCCAGCATTTT.

This clone showed up many times. This chain joins TRBV11-3 and TRBJ2-2; D remains ambiguous. This CDR3 is built from 15 residues. Trimming cost V 4 bases and J 0 bases, with 9 bases left between them. The germline V gene encodes CDR1 SGHNT and CDR2 YENEEA. In nucleotides, the CDR3 is TGTGCCAGCAGCTCCCCCCGCGCGAACACCGGGGAGCTGTTTTTT. Protein: CASSSPRANTGELFF.

The chain joins TRBV6-5 to TRBJ2-1; 8 bases line up with TRBD2. The germline V gene encodes CDR1 MNHEY and CDR2 SVGAGI. CDR3 length equals 14 residues. The V segment lost 8 bases and the J segment 5 bases; nucleotides outside the gene matches: 8. CDR3 loop: CASPREGVHNEQFF. CDR3 nucleotides: TGTGCCAGCCCCCGGGAGGGAGTCCACAATGAGCAGTTCTTC.

This clone occurred once. At one end the junction does not follow the germline gene, possibly because of a read error. The genes are TRBV30 and TRBJ1-3, with D unclear. CDR1 and CDR2 from the germline V gene are GTSNPN and SVGIG (reference sequence). The CDR3 is 13 amino acids. DNA for the CDR3: TGTGCCTGGAGTGGTGGAAGAGGAAGCACCATATATTTT. Translated: CAWSGGRGSTIYF. The entire variable domain, with the rest obtained from reference TRBV30 and TRBJ1-3, is as follows: SQTIHQWPATLVQPVGSPLSLECTVEGTSNPNLYWYRQAAGRGLQLLFYSVGIGQISSEVPQNLSASRPQDRQFILSSKKLLLSDSGFYLCAWSGGRGSTIYFGEGSWLTVV.

The sample holds a few counts of this clone. The rearrangement joins TRBV5-1 to TRBJ2-7, with 10 bases that match TRBD2. The germline CDR1 and CDR2 sequences are SGHRS and YFSETQ. CDR3 length equals 14 residues. V lost 7 bases and J lost 2; bases outside the gene matches: 6. CDR3 in amino acids: CASALAGRAYEQYF. For the CDR3, the DNA is TGCGCCAGCGCACTAGCGGGACGGGCCTACGAGCAGTACTTC. Full variable domain (rest looked up from reference TRBV5-1 and TRBJ2-7): KAGVTQTPRYLIKTRGQQVTLSCSPISGHRSVSWYQQTPGQGLQFLFEYFSETQRNKGNFPGRFSGRQFSNSRSEMNVSTLELGDSALYLCASALAGRAYEQYFGPGTRLTVT.

This sequence joins TRBV24-1 and TRBJ2-3; D unclear. CDR1 and CDR2 from the germline V gene are KGHDR and SFDVKD. V lost 4 bases and J 2 bases, leaving 6 bases between the germline ends. CDR3 length: 13 residues. The CDR3 reads CATSDIYTDTQYF. The DNA for the CDR3 is TGTGCCACCAGTGACATCTACACAGATACGCAGTATTTT.

The rearrangement joins TRBV19 to TRBJ2-1; D not certain. The CDR3 runs to 15 residues. V lost 7 bases, J lost 4 bases, and 17 bases lay in between. Germline V gives CDR1 LNHDA, CDR2 SQIVND (reference sequence). The CDR3 DNA sequence: TGTGCCAGTACAGGCGCACTTAATCCATACAATGAGCAGTTCTTC. Translation gives CASTGALNPYNEQFF.

This sequence joins TRBV5-4 and TRBJ2-6, with TRBD1 matching over 10 bases. The V and J ends lost 3 bases and 0 bases, in that order; junction bases with no gene match: 9. Per the germline V gene, CDR1 is SGHNT and CDR2 is YYREEE (reference sequence). The CDR3 extends over 19 amino acids. In DNA form, the CDR3 reads TGTGCCAGCAGCTCTACACCGGGACAGGGGCCCTCTGGGGCCAACGTCCTGACTTTC. Amino acid sequence: CASSSTPGQGPSGANVLTF.

The genes are TRBV6-4 and TRBJ2-1, with TRBD2 matching over 9 bases. CDR1 MRHNA and CDR2 SNTAGT come from the germline V gene. This CDR3 has 15 amino acids. Losses at the gene ends were 5 bases for V and 1 base for J; bases not matched to a gene: 3. In nucleotides, the CDR3 is TGTGCCAGCAGTAATCTAGCGGGGTCCTACAATGAGCAGTTCTTC. Protein: CASSNLAGSYNEQFF.

The chain employs TRBV9 and TRBJ2-1; TRBD2 is a possible D gene (5 bases). The length of the CDR3 is 16 residues. Germline CDR1 SGDLS, CDR2 YYNGEE. V was pared by 4 bases and J by 4 bases, with 18 bases between. Here the CDR3 DNA reads TGTGCCAGCAGCTCATCGAGCGGAGCGGCTTACAATGAGCAGTTCTTC. The encoded protein is CASSSSSGAAYNEQFF.

This chain uses TRBV4-2 with TRBJ2-4; 9 bases agree with TRBD2. The ends lost 4 bases at V and 6 bases at J; junction bases unmatched: 13. This CDR3 is built from 17 residues. Germline V gene data show CDR1 as LGHNA and CDR2 as YNFKEQ. The CDR3 sequence is CASSPTLAGASGNIQYF. CDR3 coding DNA: TGTGCCAGCAGCCCGACCTTAGCGGGAGCCAGTGGAAACATTCAGTACTTC.

V is TRBV7-2 and J is TRBJ1-2; the match to TRBD1 covers 9 bases. V lost 1 base to trimming and J lost 7 bases; unmatched junction nucleotides: 4. The germline gives CDR1 SGHTA, CDR2 FQGNSA. The CDR3 runs to 14 residues. The CDR3 loop reads CASSLGGTGFGYTF. CDR3 in DNA: TGTGCCAGCAGCTTAGGTGGGACAGGGTTTGGCTACACCTTC.

The V and J genes are TRBV30 and TRBJ2-1, with 8 bases matching TRBD2. Trimming took 1 base from V and 6 from J; bases not matched to a gene: 11. CDR1 and CDR2 from the germline V gene are GTSNPN and SVGIG (reference sequence). This CDR3 is built from 16 residues. CDR3 loop: CAWSAPGTRASNEQFF. Here the CDR3 DNA reads TGTGCCTGGAGTGCTCCCGGGACTAGGGCCAGCAATGAGCAGTTCTTC. Using reference TRBV30 and TRBJ2-1 for the parts outside the CDR3, the full variable domain is SQTIHQWPATLVQPVGSPLSLECTVEGTSNPNLYWYRQAAGRGLQLLFYSVGIGQISSEVPQNLSASRPQDRQFILSSKKLLLSDSGFYLCAWSAPGTRASNEQFFGPGTRLTVL.